The entry below describes one TCR beta chain. What it binds is unknown. The CDR3 extends 3 residues past the end of the read, so its final part is completed from the germline J gene. TCRdb's copy holds only in-frame clones and misses some; the assay was immunoSEQ multiplex PCR. The sample includes about 33,000 clones. The sample comes from a study of T cells in women clearing cervical HPV infection. On the study more broadly: Control women cleared a single incident HPV16 infection within 12 months. HLA type stays a possible confounder, typing being limited. Study-wide results and limits: TRBV6-7 relative abundance averaged about 0.11% in cases and under 0.2% in controls. Richness plus V gene abundances separated cases from controls with AUC roughly 0.85.

The CDR3 is 13 amino acids. V lost 9 bases and J lost 10, with 16 bases in between. Looked up from germline, CDR1 is LNHDA and CDR2 is SQIVND (reference sequence). Input material: blood buffy coat. The source is a woman aged 18-69 years with a cervical HPV16 infection that either progressed to CIN3+ or cleared (not recorded which). The rearrangement links TRBV19 to TRBJ1-6; D is possibly TRBD1 (6 bases). Partial CDR3 DNA: TGTGCCAGCCGACAGGCCGATGGGTCACCC. Translating it yields CASRQADGSP. The CDR3 reads in full as CASRQADGSPLHF.